The 5 T cell receptor beta chains given below trace back to one sample, sequenced in a study of human T cells and chemical hapten exposure. Time point described: pre-sensitization, week 0. Treatment of the sample: therapeutic diphenylcyclopropenone sensitization with weekly scalp DPC. In TCRdb, the RACE reads were re-called with MiXCR into one record per CDR3 protein. The table includes about 80,000 distinct CDR3 sequences, less than 15% detected once. The sample was whole blood, taken in connection with sensitization to the hapten diphenylcyclopropenone (DPC). These receptors originate from a woman in her forties or fifties with alopecia areata. Some clones in this sample may be carry-over from other donors' samples.

This clonotype has ten or more counts. The rearrangement joins TRBV25-1 to TRBJ1-4, with D hard to call. The CDR3 spans 14 residues. The V gene lost 0 bases and the J gene lost 5 bases, with 7 bases spanning the gap. Per the germline V gene, CDR1 is MGHDK and CDR2 is SYGVNS. CDR3 region: CASSEYGVNEKLFF. As DNA, the CDR3 is TGTGCCAGCAGTGAATACGGAGTCAATGAAAAACTGTTTTTT.

This clonotype was found a few times. The chain joins TRBV6-5 to TRBJ2-7; perhaps TRBD2 as D (7 bases). Germline assignment: CDR1 MNHEY and CDR2 SVGAGI. The CDR3 has 16 residues. Deletions cut 5 bases from V and 2 bases from J, with 19 bases between. For the CDR3, the DNA is TGTGCCAGCAGTAAGGGTGGGGGGGCTATTCCCTACGAGCAGTACTTC. It is translated as CASSKGGGAIPYEQYF.

The J gene is TRBJ1-6, the V gene TRBV20-1; D unclear. Trimming took 0 bases from V and 6 from J, leaving 12 bases between them. The CDR3 contains 15 residues. Germline V gives CDR1 DFQATT, CDR2 SNEGSKA (reference sequence). The CDR3 sequence is CSAREGGVFNSPLHF. The CDR3 nucleotides are TGCAGTGCTAGAGAAGGCGGGGTTTTTAATTCACCCCTCCACTTT.

J is TRBJ2-7 and V is TRBV28; 7 bases align to TRBD1. The CDR3 extends over 11 amino acids. Germline V CDR1 and CDR2: MDHEN, SYDVKM. Germline trimming cut 7 bases from V and 13 bases from J; bases unmatched to any gene: 10. In nucleotides, the CDR3 is TGTGCCAGCAAAACCGACAGGGTTCTATACTTC. This sequence encodes CASKTDRVLYF.

This clonotype appeared a few times. The chain uses TRBV14 and TRBJ1-6, with TRBD1 as a possible D gene (5 bases). V lost 2 bases and J 8 bases, leaving 13 bases between the germline ends. The CDR3 totals 15 residues. Per the germline V gene, CDR1 is SGHDN and CDR2 is FVKESK. CDR3 in amino acids: CASSQYGGEYSPLHF. CDR3 DNA sequence: TGTGCCAGCAGCCAATATGGGGGAGAGTATTCACCCCTCCACTTT.